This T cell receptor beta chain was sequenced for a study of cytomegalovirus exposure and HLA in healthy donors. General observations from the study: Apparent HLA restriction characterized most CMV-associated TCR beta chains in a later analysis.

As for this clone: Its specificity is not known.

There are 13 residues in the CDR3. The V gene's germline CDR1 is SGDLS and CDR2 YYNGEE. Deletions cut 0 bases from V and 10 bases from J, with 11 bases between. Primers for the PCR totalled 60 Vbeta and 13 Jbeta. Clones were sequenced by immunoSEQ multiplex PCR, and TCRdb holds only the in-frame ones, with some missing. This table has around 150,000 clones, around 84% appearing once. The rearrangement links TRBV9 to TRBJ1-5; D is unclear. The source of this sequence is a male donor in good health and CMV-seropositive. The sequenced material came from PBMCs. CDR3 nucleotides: TGTGCCAGCAGCGTAGCACAGTTCAGCCCCCAGCATTTT. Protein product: CASSVAQFSPQHF. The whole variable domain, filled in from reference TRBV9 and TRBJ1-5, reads DSGVTQTPKHLITATGQRVTLRCSPRSGDLSVYWYQQSLDQGLQFLIQYYNGEERAKGNILERFSAQQFPDLHSELNLSSLELGDSALYFCASSVAQFSPQHFGDGTRLSIL.